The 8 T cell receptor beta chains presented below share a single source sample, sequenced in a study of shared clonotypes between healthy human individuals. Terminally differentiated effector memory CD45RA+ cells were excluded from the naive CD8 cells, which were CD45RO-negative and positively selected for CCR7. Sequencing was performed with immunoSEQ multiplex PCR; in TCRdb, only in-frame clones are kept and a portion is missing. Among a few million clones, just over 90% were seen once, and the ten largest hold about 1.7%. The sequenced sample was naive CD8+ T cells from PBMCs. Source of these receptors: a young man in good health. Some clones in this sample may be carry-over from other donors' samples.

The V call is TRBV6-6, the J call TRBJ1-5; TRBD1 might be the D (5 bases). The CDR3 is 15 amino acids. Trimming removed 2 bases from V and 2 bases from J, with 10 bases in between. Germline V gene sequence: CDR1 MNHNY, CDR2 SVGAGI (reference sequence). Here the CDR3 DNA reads TGTGCCAGCAGTTACCCGCCGGGGGGCAATCAGCCCCAGCATTTT. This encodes CASSYPPGGNQPQHF.

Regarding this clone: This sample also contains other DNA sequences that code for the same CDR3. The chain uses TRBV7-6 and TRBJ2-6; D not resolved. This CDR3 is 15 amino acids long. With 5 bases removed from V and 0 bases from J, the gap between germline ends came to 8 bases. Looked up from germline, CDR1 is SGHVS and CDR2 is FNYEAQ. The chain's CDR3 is CASSPRGSGANVLTF. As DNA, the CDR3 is TGTGCCAGCAGCCCCCGAGGCTCTGGGGCCAACGTCCTGACTTTC. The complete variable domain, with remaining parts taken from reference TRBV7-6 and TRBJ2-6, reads GAGVSQSPRYKVTKRGQDVALRCDPISGHVSLYWYRQALGQGPEFLTYFNYEAQQDKSGLPNDRFSAERPEGSISTLTIQRTEQRDSAMYRCASSPRGSGANVLTFGAGSRLTVL.

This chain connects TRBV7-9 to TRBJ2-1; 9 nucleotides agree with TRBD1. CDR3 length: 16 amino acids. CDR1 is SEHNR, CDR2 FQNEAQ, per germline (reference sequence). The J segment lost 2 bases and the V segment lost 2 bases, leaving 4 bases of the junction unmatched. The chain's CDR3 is CASSLLGQGPYNEQFF. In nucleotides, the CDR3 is TGTGCCAGCAGCTTACTGGGACAGGGCCCCTACAATGAGCAGTTCTTC.

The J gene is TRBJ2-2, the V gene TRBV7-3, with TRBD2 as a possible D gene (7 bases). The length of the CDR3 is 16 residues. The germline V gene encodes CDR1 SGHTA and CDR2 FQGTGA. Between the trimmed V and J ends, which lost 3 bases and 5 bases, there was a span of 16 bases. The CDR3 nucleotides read TGTGCCAGCAGCTTTGCGGGGAGGGGGTCGACCGGGGAGCTGTTTTTT. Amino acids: CASSFAGRGSTGELFF.

The CDR3 sequence: CASSLAQRKGSEQFF. CDR3 DNA: TGTGCCAGCAGCTTGGCCCAGCGAAAGGGGAGTGAGCAGTTCTTC. The rearrangement links TRBV7-9 to TRBJ2-1, with D possibly being TRBD1 or TRBD2 (5 bases each). Trimming removed 3 bases from V and 9 bases from J, with 18 bases in between. The CDR3 totals 15 residues. Germline V gene sequence: CDR1 SEHNR, CDR2 FQNEAQ (reference sequence).

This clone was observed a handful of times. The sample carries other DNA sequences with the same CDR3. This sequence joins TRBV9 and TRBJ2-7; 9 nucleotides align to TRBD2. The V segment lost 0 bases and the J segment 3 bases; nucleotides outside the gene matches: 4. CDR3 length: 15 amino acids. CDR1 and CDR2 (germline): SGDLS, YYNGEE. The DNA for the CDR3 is TGTGCCAGCAGCGTAGGGGCTAGCGGGATCTACGAGCAGTACTTC. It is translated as CASSVGASGIYEQYF.

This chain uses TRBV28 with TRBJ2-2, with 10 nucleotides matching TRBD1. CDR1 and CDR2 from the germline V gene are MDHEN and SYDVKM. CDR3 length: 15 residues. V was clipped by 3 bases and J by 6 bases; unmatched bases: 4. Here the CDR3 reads CASSLTTGGPGELFF. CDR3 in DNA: TGTGCCAGCAGTTTGACGACAGGGGGCCCCGGGGAGCTGTTTTTT.

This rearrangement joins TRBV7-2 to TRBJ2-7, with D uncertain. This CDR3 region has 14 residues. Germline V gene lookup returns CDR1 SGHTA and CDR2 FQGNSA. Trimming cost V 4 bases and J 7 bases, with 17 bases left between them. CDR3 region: CASSSTRTPREQYF. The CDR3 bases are TGTGCCAGCAGCTCTACTCGGACCCCTCGGGAGCAGTACTTC.